The T cell receptor (beta chain) under discussion was sequenced for a study of OX40 agonist ivuxolimab in advanced cancers. Study outcomes and limitations: More expanded clones were seen, on average, in CD8+ T cells than in CD4+.

The CDR3 extends over 15 amino acids. Germline V gives CDR1 MNHEY, CDR2 SMNVEV (reference sequence). V was clipped by 6 bases and J by 4 bases, with 15 bases between them. Only in-frame clones appear in the TCRdb table, and some are missing; sequencing was by immunoSEQ multiplex PCR. The repertoire consists of about 76,000 clones, with approximately 85% occurring once and the leading ten covering roughly 3.1%. On this clone: Its target is unknown.

This specimen was CD4+ or CD8+ T cells sorted from blood, taken in a trial of the OX40 agonist ivuxolimab. The V call is TRBV27, the J call TRBJ2-2; TRBD1 is a possible D gene (6 bases). This TCR was sampled from an adult with an advanced solid tumor such as melanoma, head and neck, liver or kidney cancer. The CDR3 DNA reads TGTGCCAGCAGACCGATACAGGGAACCACCGGGGAGCTGTTTTTT. Translated, it gives CASRPIQGTTGELFF.